Sequencing of this T cell receptor beta chain was carried out in a study of CD8 T cells in Susac syndrome. V was pared by 2 bases and J by 1 base, with 5 bases between. CDR1 is ENHRY, CDR2 SYGVKD, per germline. This CDR3 is 13 amino acids long. An amount of RNA that ranged from roughly 0.5 to 1 ug was reverse transcribed with random hexamers. MiXCR, run by TCRdb on the immunoSEQ multiplex PCR reads, gives a single entry per CDR3 protein. The data hold roughly 140,000 distinct CDR3 sequences, with about 94% observed a single time. The chain links TRBV10-3 to TRBJ1-2; D gene ambiguous. The sequence was collected from a human donor with Susac syndrome. The sequencing sample was made of CD4+ T cells from PBMCs. The CDR3 loop reads CAISEADNYGYTF. CDR3 nucleotides: TGTGCCATCAGTGAGGCAGATAACTATGGCTACACCTTC.